The 4 T cell receptor beta chains presented below share a single source sample, sequenced in a study of cytomegalovirus exposure and HLA in healthy donors. The PCR used 60 Vbeta and 13 Jbeta primers. Sequencing was performed with immunoSEQ multiplex PCR; in TCRdb, only in-frame clones are kept and a portion is missing. The sample lists 180,000 or so clones, over 75% occurring once. The sequencing sample was made of PBMCs. These receptors were taken from a man between 18 and 35 years old in good health and CMV-seropositive.

This sequence joins TRBV5-8 and TRBJ2-5; the match to TRBD2 covers 10 bases. Losses at the gene ends were 2 bases for V and 1 base for J; bases not matched to a gene: 2. Germline loops: CDR1 SGHTS, CDR2 YDEGEE. CDR3 length: 15 residues. The CDR3 spells CASSLAGGTQETQYF. The CDR3 DNA reads TGTGCCAGCAGCTTAGCGGGGGGGACCCAAGAGACCCAGTACTTC.

The rearrangement uses TRBV2 and TRBJ2-5; TRBD2 agrees at 8 bases. The germline V gene encodes CDR1 SNHLY and CDR2 FYNNEI. The length of the CDR3 is 14 residues. Trimming removed 11 bases from V and 1 base from J; junction bases left unmatched: 9. The CDR3 sequence is CALGGLAGQETQYF. The CDR3 DNA follows: TGTGCCTTGGGGGGTCTAGCGGGCCAAGAGACCCAGTACTTC. The full variable domain, completed using reference TRBV2 and TRBJ2-5, is EPEVTQTPSHQVTQMGQEVILRCVPISNHLYFYWYRQILGQKVEFLVSFYNNEISEKSEIFDDQFSVERPDGSNFTLKIRSTKLEDSAMYFCALGGLAGQETQYFGPGTRLLVL.

The chain joins TRBV7-9 to TRBJ2-2, with D possibly being TRBD2 (6 bases). Germline V gene sequence: CDR1 SEHNR, CDR2 FQNEAQ (reference sequence). The CDR3 runs to 17 residues. The V and J ends lost 6 bases and 1 base respectively, with 18 bases between them. The CDR3 DNA is TGTGCCAGCAGTTCGACGGCTAGAGCGGGGAACACCGGGGAGCTGTTTTTT. Translation: CASSSTARAGNTGELFF.

Regarding this clone: Germline is not matched at one junction end, which may reflect a read error. V and J are TRBV7-9 and TRBJ2-7, with 8 nucleotides matching TRBD1. This CDR3 is built from 16 residues. CDR1 and CDR2 (germline): SEHNR, FQNEAQ (reference sequence). The CDR3 loop reads CSSSYPQTGDSYEQYF. CDR3 nucleotide sequence: TGTTCCAGCAGTTACCCGCAGACAGGGGACTCCTACGAGCAGTACTTC.